Detailed here is one T cell receptor beta chain. What it binds is not known. Trimming at V came to 6 bases and at J to 2 bases, leaving 4 bases not matched to a gene. Per the germline V gene, CDR1 is KGHSH and CDR2 is LQKENI. The CDR3 loop spans 13 amino acids. For sorted subsets, about 190 ng DNA per replicate equaled 30,000 or so T cell genomes. Data came from immunoSEQ multiplex PCR; TCRdb stores just in-frame clones and leaves some out. The data contain roughly 500,000 clones, about 96% of them singletons. This specimen belongs to a study of shared clonotypes between healthy human individuals. Study-wide findings and caveats: Among the subsets, naive ones generally showed larger estimated richness than memory ones.

This TCR was sampled from a woman aged 25 to 45 in good health. Sample: naive CD4+ T cells sorted from blood. This sample's subset: CD45RA+ positively selected. The chain uses TRBV18 and TRBJ2-7; 7 nucleotides align to TRBD1. The CDR3 loop is CASSVDRTYEQYF. The CDR3 DNA is TGTGCCAGCTCCGTGGACAGGACCTACGAGCAGTACTTC.